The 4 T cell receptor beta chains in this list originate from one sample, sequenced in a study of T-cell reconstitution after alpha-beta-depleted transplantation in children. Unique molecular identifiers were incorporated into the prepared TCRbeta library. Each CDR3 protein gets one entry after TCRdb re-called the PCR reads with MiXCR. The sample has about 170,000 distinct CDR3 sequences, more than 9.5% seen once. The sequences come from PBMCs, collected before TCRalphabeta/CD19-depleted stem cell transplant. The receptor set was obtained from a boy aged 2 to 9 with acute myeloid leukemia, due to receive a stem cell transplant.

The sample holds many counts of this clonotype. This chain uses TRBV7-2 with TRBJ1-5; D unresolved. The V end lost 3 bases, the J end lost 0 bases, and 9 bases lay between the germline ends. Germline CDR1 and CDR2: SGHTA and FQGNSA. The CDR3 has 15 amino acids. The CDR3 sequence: CASSFRHNSNQPQHF. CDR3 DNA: TGTGCCAGCAGCTTCCGACACAATAGCAATCAGCCCCAGCATTTT.

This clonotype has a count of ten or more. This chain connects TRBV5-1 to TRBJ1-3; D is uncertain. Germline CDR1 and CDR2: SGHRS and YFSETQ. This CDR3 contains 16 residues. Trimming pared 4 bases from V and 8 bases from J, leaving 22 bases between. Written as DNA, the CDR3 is TGCGCCAGCAGCGTCTACCTCACTTCCTTGGCAGACACCATATATTTT. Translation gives CASSVYLTSLADTIYF.

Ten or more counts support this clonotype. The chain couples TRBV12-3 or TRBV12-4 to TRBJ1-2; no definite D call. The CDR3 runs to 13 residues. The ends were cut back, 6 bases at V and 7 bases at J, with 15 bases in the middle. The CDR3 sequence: CASSDSSSVGYTF. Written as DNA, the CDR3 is TGTGCCAGCAGCGATTCTTCCTCGGTTGGCTACACCTTC.

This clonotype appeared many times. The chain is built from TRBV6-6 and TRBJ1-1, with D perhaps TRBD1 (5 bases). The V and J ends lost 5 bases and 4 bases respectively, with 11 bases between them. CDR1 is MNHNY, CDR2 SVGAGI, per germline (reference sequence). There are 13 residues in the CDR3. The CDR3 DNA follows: TGTGCCAGCAGTACTGGAGGGGTCACTGAAGCTTTCTTT. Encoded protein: CASSTGGVTEAFF.